Here is one TCR beta chain with its context. The data belong to a study of blood T cell repertoires in COVID-19. Across the whole study: Italy, Spain and the United States were the sources of the convalescent and acute COVID-19 samples. PBMCs, B-cell-depleted T cells, or T cells provided the cDNA or gDNA that made up the material.

Original data processing: The assay estimated nucleated cells by amplifying reference gene primers. Profiled with immunoSEQ multiplex PCR; TCRdb holds only in-frame clones, not every one. V and J calls and clone size are copied from that table; D and trimming were computed from the DNA. Among over 300,000 clones listed, more than 80% were seen once. This CDR3 is 12 amino acids long. Trimming stripped 5 bases from V and 5 bases from J, with 9 bases between. From germline, CDR1 is SGHTA and CDR2 FQGNSA. The specimen sequenced was peripheral blood. This TCR came from a man aged 35-49 years with acute or convalescent COVID-19. The genes are TRBV7-2 and TRBJ1-2; D is uncertain. CDR3 sequence (DNA): TGTGCCAGCAGCCCTTTAGAGTATGGCTACACCTTC. Translated, it gives CASSPLEYGYTF.